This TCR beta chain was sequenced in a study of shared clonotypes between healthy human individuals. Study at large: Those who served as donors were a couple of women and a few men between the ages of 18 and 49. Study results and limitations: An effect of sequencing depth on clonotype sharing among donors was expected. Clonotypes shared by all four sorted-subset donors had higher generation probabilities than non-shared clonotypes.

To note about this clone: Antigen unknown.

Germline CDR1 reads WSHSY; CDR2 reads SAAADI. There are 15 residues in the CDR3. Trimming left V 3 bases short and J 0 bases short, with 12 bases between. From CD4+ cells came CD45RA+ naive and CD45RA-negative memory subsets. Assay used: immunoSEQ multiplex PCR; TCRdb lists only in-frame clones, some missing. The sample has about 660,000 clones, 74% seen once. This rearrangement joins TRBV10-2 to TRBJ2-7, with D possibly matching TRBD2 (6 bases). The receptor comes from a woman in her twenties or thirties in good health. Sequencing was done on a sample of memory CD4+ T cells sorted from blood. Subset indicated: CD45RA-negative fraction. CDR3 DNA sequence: TGCGCCAGCAGTGACCTAGCGATAAGCTCCTACGAGCAGTACTTC. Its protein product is CASSDLAISSYEQYF.